The entry below describes one T cell receptor beta chain. The sample originates from a study of blood T cell repertoires in COVID-19. V lost 7 bases to trimming and J lost 0 bases, with 13 bases between them. The germline V gene has CDR1 LNHDA and CDR2 SQIVND (reference sequence). The CDR3 length is 15 residues. Method: immunoSEQ multiplex PCR; TCRdb's copy keeps in-frame clones and lacks some. The data contain under 350,000 clones, approximately 89% of them singletons. This receptor was obtained from a woman in her 30s with COVID-19, enrolled during active disease. This chain connects TRBV19 to TRBJ1-3; no clear D. The source material was peripheral blood. This chain's CDR3 is CASTQLWSSGNTIYF. The CDR3 bases are TGTGCCAGTACCCAACTTTGGAGCTCTGGAAACACCATATATTTT.